The rows below give T cell receptor beta chains drawn from one sample of a study of T-cell reconstitution after alpha-beta-depleted transplantation in children. A single record per CDR3 protein comes from TCRdb applying MiXCR to the PCR reads. The sample contains 300,000 to 400,000 distinct CDR3 sequences, 15% to 20% of which appear only once. Here the sequenced sample was PBMCs, mostly from graft donor cells, taken 360 days after TCRalphabeta/CD19-depleted stem cell transplant. The receptor set was obtained from a male patient aged 2-10 years who had a stem cell transplant for acute lymphoblastic leukemia, so the T cells may come from the graft donor. CDR3s include the opening cysteine and the closing phenylalanine or tryptophan. Fields, in order: clone size, V gene, J gene, D gene, CDR3 protein, CDR3 DNA. A D gene is named only where the DNA matches it firmly. For some rows the clone size is stated as once, few or many, or as a class when expanded; others skip it.

>-|TRBV11-2|TRBJ2-7|TRBD1
CASSSPDRGAYEQYF
TGTGCCAGCAGCTCCCCGGACAGGGGGGCCTACGAGCAGTACTTC
>few|TRBV30|TRBJ2-7|-
CAWAPPGIAEQYF
TGTGCCTGGGCGCCCCCGGGTATAGCGGAGCAGTACTTC
>-|TRBV7-2|TRBJ2-5|-
CASSLRAGRYQETQYF
TGTGCCAGCAGCTTACGGGCAGGGAGGTACCAAGAGACCCAGTACTTC
>-|TRBV7-6|TRBJ2-7|TRBD1
CASSLGMGQVTYEQYF
TGTGCCAGCAGCTTAGGCATGGGACAGGTGACCTACGAGCAGTACTTC
>-|TRBV11-2|TRBJ2-5|TRBD1
CASSFDWWGQGARETQYF
TGTGCCAGCAGCTTTGATTGGTGGGGACAGGGGGCAAGGGAGACCCAGTACTTC
>few|TRBV29-1|TRBJ2-7|TRBD1
CSVTGADYEQYF
TGCAGCGTGACAGGGGCTGACTACGAGCAGTACTTC
>few|TRBV12-3/TRBV12-4|TRBJ2-1|TRBD2
CASSFLAGTGNEQFF
TGTGCCAGCAGTTTCCTAGCGGGAACTGGGAATGAGCAGTTCTTC
>many|TRBV15|TRBJ2-7|-
CATSRATTKQYF
TGTGCCACCAGCAGAGCTACTACGAAGCAGTACTTC
>few|TRBV29-1|TRBJ2-3|TRBD2
CSVTGRLTDTQYF
TGCAGCGTTACCGGGAGGTTAACAGATACGCAGTATTTT
>many|TRBV7-3|TRBJ2-1|TRBD2
CASSFIAGPYNEQFF
TGTGCCAGCAGCTTTATAGCGGGGCCCTACAATGAGCAGTTCTTC
>few|TRBV5-1|TRBJ2-1|-
CASSLARFYNEQFF
TGCGCCAGCAGCTTGGCCCGCTTCTACAATGAGCAGTTCTTC
>few|TRBV6-5|TRBJ2-1|-
CASSYSNSYNEQFF
TGTGCCAGCAGTTACTCGAACTCCTACAATGAGCAGTTCTTC
>-|TRBV7-9|TRBJ2-3|-
CASNEPGASTDTQYF
TGTGCCAGCAACGAACCTGGTGCTAGCACAGATACGCAGTATTTT
>-|TRBV28|TRBJ1-2|TRBD1
CAIPVPNRTGKGSSYGYTF
TGTGCCATCCCAGTTCCTAACCGGACAGGGAAGGGCAGTAGCTATGGCTACACCTTC
>-|TRBV4-1|TRBJ2-5|TRBD1
CASSQGRMRTGEETQYF
TGCGCCAGCAGCCAAGGACGAATGAGGACAGGGGAAGAGACCCAGTACTTC
>-|TRBV7-2|TRBJ2-7|TRBD2
CASSLDGREGRKYF
TGTGCCAGCAGCTTAGACGGCAGGGAGGGTCGGAAGTACTTC
>-|TRBV11-2|TRBJ2-4|TRBD2
CASSSIGPRVAQSGGIQYF
TGTGCCAGCAGCTCAATAGGTCCCCGTGTAGCCCAATCGGGGGGCATTCAGTACTTC
>-|TRBV20-1|TRBJ1-5|TRBD1
CSASRPPGTGGEEQPQHF
TGCAGTGCTAGTAGGCCCCCCGGGACAGGGGGCGAGGAACAGCCCCAGCATTTT
>few|TRBV4-1|TRBJ2-5|TRBD1
CASSLRAQGAQETQYF
TGCGCCAGCAGCCTAAGGGCCCAGGGGGCTCAAGAGACCCAGTACTTC
>few|TRBV7-9|TRBJ2-4|TRBD2
CASNSPRGDLAKNIQYF
TGTGCCAGCAATTCCCCCCGGGGGGATCTAGCCAAAAACATTCAGTACTTC
>many|TRBV6-5|TRBJ1-5|-
CASSYRGGNQPQHF
TGTGCCAGCAGTTACCGCGGGGGCAATCAGCCCCAGCATTTT
>many|TRBV29-1|TRBJ2-7|-
CSVEDLGSYEQYF
TGCAGCGTTGAAGATCTAGGCTCGTACGAGCAGTACTTC
>many|TRBV7-3|TRBJ2-1|TRBD2
CASSPGLAGGIEQFF
TGTGCCAGCAGCCCGGGACTAGCGGGAGGGATTGAGCAGTTCTTC
>-|TRBV20-1|TRBJ1-5|-
CSARTGNSNQPQHF
TGCAGTGCTAGGACCGGGAATAGCAATCAGCCCCAGCATTTT
>-|TRBV3-1|TRBJ1-1|-
CASSHREFGAEAFF
TGTGCCAGCAGCCATCGTGAGTTCGGGGCTGAAGCTTTCTTT
>few|TRBV12-3/TRBV12-4|TRBJ2-2|-
CASSSSLSEGLGELFF
TGTGCCAGCAGTTCATCTCTGTCGGAGGGACTCGGGGAGCTGTTTTTT
>-|TRBV3-1|TRBJ1-2|TRBD1
CASSVRQGAGGYTF
TGTGCCAGCAGCGTTCGACAGGGGGCGGGTGGCTACACCTTC
>-|TRBV6-1|TRBJ2-3|TRBD1
CASSGQGAYTQYF
TGTGCCAGCAGTGGACAGGGGGCTTATACGCAGTATTTT
>few|TRBV5-4|TRBJ2-1|TRBD1
CASSPAPGQAYNEQFF
TGTGCCAGCAGCCCAGCTCCGGGACAGGCGTACAATGAGCAGTTCTTC
>few|TRBV5-1|TRBJ2-1|-
CASSLQTVTYDNEQFF
TGCGCCAGCAGCTTACAGACAGTCACCTATGACAATGAGCAGTTCTTC
>-|TRBV4-1|TRBJ2-1|-
CASSQLHLSYNEQFF
TGCGCCAGCAGCCAACTGCACTTATCCTACAATGAGCAGTTCTTC
>few|TRBV12-3/TRBV12-4|TRBJ2-3|-
CASSSRSASTDTQYF
TGTGCCAGCAGTTCCCGCTCGGCTAGCACAGATACGCAGTATTTT
>few|TRBV7-8|TRBJ1-2|-
CASSSRGATNYGYTF
TGTGCCAGCAGCTCTCGGGGGGCTACTAACTATGGCTACACCTTC
>-|TRBV18|TRBJ2-5|TRBD2
CASSKYSLAGVQQETQYF
TGTGCCAGCTCGAAATACTCACTAGCGGGAGTCCAACAAGAGACCCAGTACTTC
>-|TRBV7-9|TRBJ2-5|-
CASSLGPAGYQETQYF
TGTGCCAGCAGCTTAGGGCCGGCAGGGTACCAAGAGACCCAGTACTTC
>-|TRBV11-2|TRBJ1-5|-
CASSATDPEGNQPQHF
TGTGCCAGCAGCGCGACCGACCCTGAGGGCAATCAGCCCCAGCATTTT
>-|TRBV11-2|TRBJ2-6|-
CASSLESQVPGANVLTF
TGTGCCAGCAGCTTAGAATCACAGGTTCCGGGGGCCAACGTCCTGACTTTC
>few|TRBV28|TRBJ2-1|-
CASRRPIAGEPQIF
TGTGCCAGCAGACGACCTATCGCAGGGGAGCCTCAAATCTTC
>few|TRBV28|TRBJ2-5|TRBD2
CASSFRRGAGETQYF
TGTGCCAGCAGTTTTCGGCGGGGGGCAGGAGAGACCCAGTACTTC
>few|TRBV7-8|TRBJ2-3|-
CASSTNRDTQYF
TGTGCCAGCAGCACGAATAGAGATACGCAGTATTTT
>few|TRBV7-6|TRBJ2-7|-
CASSLGMGAGSYEQYF
TGTGCCAGCAGCTTAGGGATGGGGGCGGGCTCCTACGAGCAGTACTTC
>many|TRBV5-1|TRBJ2-2|-
CASREGRPTGELFF
TGCGCCAGCAGAGAAGGGAGACCCACCGGGGAGCTGTTTTTT
>few|TRBV11-2|TRBJ2-1|-
CASSLGSGSGEQFF
TGTGCCAGCAGCTTAGGTTCAGGGAGTGGTGAGCAGTTCTTC
>few|TRBV6-2/TRBV6-3|TRBJ2-7|-
CASSQQVYEQYF
TGTGCCAGCAGCCAACAGGTTTACGAGCAGTACTTC
>few|TRBV4-3|TRBJ2-7|-
CASSQDQGPPSYEQYF
TGCGCCAGCAGCCAAGATCAGGGACCGCCCTCCTACGAGCAGTACTTC
>many|TRBV5-1|TRBJ2-5|-
CASPETQYF
TGCGCCAGCCCGGAGACCCAGTACTTC
>few|TRBV24-1|TRBJ2-2|TRBD1
CATSDTQGGTGELFF
TGTGCCACCAGTGATACACAGGGGGGCACCGGGGAGCTGTTTTTT
>few|TRBV5-6|TRBJ1-4|-
CASSSDTGTTNEKLFF
TGTGCCAGCAGCTCGGATACAGGGACAACTAATGAAAAACTGTTTTTT
>-|TRBV5-1|TRBJ1-1|-
CASSYGADSMNTEAFF
TGCGCCAGCAGCTACGGGGCAGACTCCATGAACACTGAAGCTTTCTTT
>-|TRBV28|TRBJ2-1|TRBD2
CAGKRGSGRGRNEQFF
TGTGCCGGTAAAAGGGGTAGCGGGAGAGGTCGGAATGAGCAGTTCTTC